Listed here is a single T cell receptor (beta chain). At one boundary the junction diverges from the germline segment, which might be a read error. The template was RNA from unsorted bulk tissue. Distant lung tissue was collected more than 3 cm away from the tumor edge. The record originates from a study of tumor and adjacent non-tumor tissue in lung cancer. CDR3 length: 13 amino acids. From germline, CDR1 is GTSNPN and CDR2 SVGIG (reference sequence). A modified ARM-PCR protocol with three rounds of nested PCR amplified TCRbeta. One entry per CDR3 protein, called by TCRdb with MiXCR from the multiplex PCR reads. Of about 98,000 distinct CDR3 sequences in the sample, roughly 78% are singletons; the top ten hold 30%.

This chain links TRBV30 with TRBJ2-1, with D unresolved. The source is a man between 60 and 70 years old with small cell lung cancer. Sequencing was carried out using distant non-tumor lung tissue. This CDR3 is CAWSVLIRAEQFF. The CDR3, as DNA: TGTGCTTGGAGTGTACTGATTAGGGCTGAGCAGTTCTTC.